The TCR beta chain described here comes from a study of T cell repertoires in cytomegalovirus infection. The overall study: In public TCR beta signatures, there were indications of both CMV infection and matching HLA type. Overall study findings and caveats: Of the TCR beta families, the public ones yielded a cumulative frequency that identified carriers of CMV plus the relevant HLA. Within the response measured ex vivo, HLA-C-restricted CMV-specific TCR beta clonotypes were dominant.

TCRdb reprocessed the reads via MiXCR and lists one record per CDR3 protein. Of 300,000 to 450,000 distinct CDR3 sequences detected, less than 20% appear once; the ten largest clones hold roughly 9%. This clonotype occurred many times. Antigen unknown. The trim removed 5 bases at V and 3 bases at J, leaving 8 bases unmatched. The CDR3 loop spans 15 amino acids. The germline CDR1 and CDR2 sequences are SGHTA and FQGNSA. This receptor was obtained from a human donor in good health (CMV status not recorded). Some clones in this sample may be carry-over from other donors' samples. The sample was PBMCs. This chain links TRBV7-2 with TRBJ1-1; 8 bases agree with TRBD1. CDR3 DNA sequence: TGTGCCAGCAGCCTGCGACAGGGGAGGGACACTGAAGCTTTCTTT. Residues: CASSLRQGRDTEAFF.